The clone carrying this T cell receptor (beta chain) occurred many times. Its antigen is unidentified. The CDR3 extends over 16 amino acids. Germline V gene data show CDR1 as SGHRS and CDR2 as YFSETQ. With V trimmed by 4 bases and J by 5 bases, 7 bases remained unmatched. These data originate in a study of tumor-infiltrating lymphocytes in primary liver carcinoma. Turning to the study itself: Donors had hepatocellular carcinoma or combined HCC and intrahepatic cholangiocarcinoma. Study-wide results and caveats: Compared with tumor region pairs, tumor-adjacent and tumor-blood pairs overlapped less.

Unsorted bulk tissue (roughly 18-32 mg) underwent RNA and DNA co-extraction. Chronic HBV infection was present in the patients, who were treatment-naive. Histology found more than 85% viable tumor cells per sample. The researchers produced TCR beta cDNA from approximately 540 ng total RNA with a constant-region primer. For TCR beta, libraries were produced by three nested multiplex PCR rounds using slightly modified ARM-PCR. A C-beta reverse primer and TRBV1-TRBV30 forward primers served in each of the first two PCR rounds, at about 10 cycles apiece. One entry per CDR3 protein, called by TCRdb with MiXCR from the multiplex PCR reads. The sample lists approximately 110,000 distinct CDR3 sequences, roughly 80% occurring once.

This chain links TRBV5-1 with TRBJ2-2; 11 bases fit TRBD2. This TCR was sampled from a middle-aged man with primary liver carcinoma and hepatitis B virus infection. Specimen: liver tumor tissue from sampling region 3. Subset: tumor region T3, left-lateral pole. The DNA of the CDR3 is TGCGCCAGCAGCGTACTAGCGGGAGTAGATACCGGGGAGCTGTTTTTT. It yields the protein CASSVLAGVDTGELFF.